This note documents a single T cell receptor (beta chain) sequence. Its target is not known. The record originates from a study of follicular helper T cells after annual influenza vaccination. Study overall: For some subjects, blood spans the 2013-2014, 2014-2015 and 2015-2016 annual vaccinations.

Study outcomes and limitations: Undersampling of the much larger non-cTfh compartments could not be excluded for influenza clone enrichment. Each annual vaccination recalled recurring oligoclonal ICOS+CD38+ cTfh clonotypes.

The sample's time point: 2013-2014 season, 7 days after vaccination. Donors were community-dwelling with no influenza vaccine in the prior 6 months. The CDR3 contains 16 residues. The germline V gene encodes CDR1 MDHEN and CDR2 SYDVKM. The V gene end was trimmed by 6 bases and the J gene end by 3 bases; junction bases not matched to a gene: 12. The protocol was immunoSEQ multiplex PCR, while the TCRdb copy is restricted to in-frame clones and leaves out a portion. Of about 9,900 clones listed, 84% are singletons. This sample comprised CXCR5- memory CD4+ T cells sorted from blood, obtained 7 days after influenza vaccination. The TCR originated in an adult who received the influenza vaccine. J is TRBJ2-7 and V is TRBV28; TRBD2 aligns across 9 bases. CDR3 sequence reads: CASSPNSGSYHYEQYF. The CDR3 nucleotides read TGTGCCAGCAGCCCCAATAGCGGGAGCTACCACTACGAGCAGTACTTC.